This T cell receptor beta chain stems from a study of lymphopenia after photon versus proton radiotherapy. Sequencing was performed with immunoSEQ multiplex PCR; in TCRdb, only in-frame clones are kept and a portion is missing. The profile shows approximately 45,000 clones, less than 90% of them singletons. Study-level results: After the lymphocyte nadir, photon-treated repertoires showed oligoclonal expansion, especially of CD8+ Temra cells.

The V gene lost 0 bases and the J gene lost 5 bases, with 18 bases spanning the gap. CDR3 length equals 16 residues. Germline V gene lookup returns CDR1 SGHTS and CDR2 YDEGEE. Notes on this clone: Its antigen is undetermined.

V gene TRBV5-8 combines with J gene TRBJ2-7; the D gene is possibly TRBD2 (5 bases). This sample comprised peripheral blood, obtained from a patient treated with photon-based radiotherapy. This TCR was sampled from a man aged 40-50 years with gastric cancer. CDR3 nucleotides: TGTGCCAGCAGCTTGGCCCATATCGGGGAGAGGCACGAGCAGTACTTC. It yields the protein CASSLAHIGERHEQYF. Variable domain in full (rest from reference TRBV5-8 and TRBJ2-7): EAGVTQSPTHLIKTRGQQATLRCSPISGHTSVYWYQQALGLGLQFLLWYDEGEERNRGNFPPRFSGRQFPNYSSELNVNALELEDSALYLCASSLAHIGERHEQYFGPGTRLTVT.